This TCR beta chain came from a study of blood T cell repertoires in COVID-19. Study summary: Researchers got acute and convalescent COVID-19 samples from the United States, Italy and Spain. From T cells, B-cell-depleted T cells, or PBMCs came the material, which was cDNA or gDNA.

Original processing notes: Amplifying reference gene primers gave estimates of nucleated cell counts. The method was immunoSEQ multiplex PCR; TCRdb's version includes in-frame clones alone and lacks a portion of them. D and trimming were read from the DNA, whereas the V and J calls and clone size are those reported in that table. This table has 20,000 to 25,000 clones, roughly 82% appearing once. The CDR3 is 15 residues long. The germline V gene has CDR1 SGDLS and CDR2 YYNGEE. V was cut by 0 bases and J by 4 bases, with 13 bases left in between. The sequence came from a human donor with active COVID-19. The donor label of this sample is uncertain. The chain has TRBV9 and TRBJ2-5, with D possibly matching TRBD2 (7 bases). The sequencing input was peripheral blood. DNA for the CDR3: TGTGCCAGCAGCGTAGTACAGGGCGGGGGAGAGACCCAGTACTTC. Amino acids: CASSVVQGGGETQYF.